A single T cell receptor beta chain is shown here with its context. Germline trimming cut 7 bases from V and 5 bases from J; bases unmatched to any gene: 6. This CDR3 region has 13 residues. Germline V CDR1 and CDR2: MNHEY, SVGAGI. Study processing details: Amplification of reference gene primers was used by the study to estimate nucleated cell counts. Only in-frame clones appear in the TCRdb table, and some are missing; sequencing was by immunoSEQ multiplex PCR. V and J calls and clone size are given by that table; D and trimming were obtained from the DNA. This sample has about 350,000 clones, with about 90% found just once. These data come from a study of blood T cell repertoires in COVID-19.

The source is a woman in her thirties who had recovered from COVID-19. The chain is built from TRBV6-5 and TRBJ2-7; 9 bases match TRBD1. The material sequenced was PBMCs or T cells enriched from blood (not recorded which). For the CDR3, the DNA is TGTGCCAGCACCGGGACAGGGACGCACGAGCAGTACTTC. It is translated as CASTGTGTHEQYF.